The clone carrying this TCR beta chain was counted ten times or more. The record originates from a study of spatial heterogeneity in lung cancer. V was cut by 2 bases and J by 8 bases, with 24 bases left in between. The CDR3 runs 17 residues. Germline V gene data show CDR1 as MNHEY and CDR2 as SMNVEV (reference sequence). Time point denoted: blood at routine non-recurrence follow-up after resection. No cells were sorted before sequencing. The whole RNA sequenced was extracted from tumor, nontumor lung or frozen PBMC. One entry per CDR3 protein results from TCRdb running MiXCR on the 5' RACE reads. The data contain 25,000 or so distinct CDR3 sequences, about 6% of them singletons.

Here the sequenced sample was PBMCs, taken at follow-up. This chain joins TRBV27 and TRBJ1-2; no firm D call. The clonotype comes from a male donor with early-stage non-small cell lung cancer. CDR3 residues: CASSLGTGGIPLGGYTF. Written as DNA, the CDR3 is TGTGCCAGCAGTTTAGGTACTGGAGGGATCCCCCTCGGAGGCTACACCTTC.